The clone carrying this TCR beta chain is classed as medium-sized by frequency. Its antigen is as yet unknown. Triplicate roughly 270,000-cell sorts were made of each CD8+ T cell subset. CD45RO-CCR7+CD27+CD95- expression identified naive CD8+ T cells. UMI-labeled TRB cDNA libraries were prepared by 5' RACE. TCRdb re-called the 5' RACE reads and gives one entry per CDR3 protein, without DNA. Its clone listing holds 4,000 to 6,000 distinct CDR3 sequences. The data are from a study of CXCR3-negative and CXCR3-positive naive CD8 T cells. Study-wide results and limits: TRBV-TRBJ usage was alike in naive CXCR3-negative and CXCR3-positive cells but differed in memory cells. Naive CXCR3-positive cells had TRB CDR3s more hydrophobic than those of CXCR3-negative naive cells. Memory CD8+ cells showed much lower diversity, while both naive subsets displayed comparably high diversity.

The V gene's germline CDR1 is SGHRS and CDR2 YFSETQ. The CDR3 is made up of 15 amino acids. The sample comprised naive CXCR3+ CD8+ T cells from blood. Subset noted: CD45RO-CCR7+CD27+CD95- naive CD8+ T cells expressing CXCR3 (TNR3+). This chain connects TRBV5-1 to TRBJ1-5. This TCR derives from a human donor in good health. Some clones in this sample may be carry-over from other donors' samples. The CDR3 loop is CASSLDGLEGQPQHF. The full variable domain, with the rest looked up from reference TRBV5-1 and TRBJ1-5, is KAGVTQTPRYLIKTRGQQVTLSCSPISGHRSVSWYQQTPGQGLQFLFEYFSETQRNKGNFPGRFSGRQFSNSRSEMNVSTLELGDSALYLCASSLDGLEGQPQHFGDGTRLSIL.